This TCR beta chain appears in the sequencing data of a study of cytomegalovirus exposure and HLA in healthy donors. PCR employed 60 Vbeta and 13 Jbeta primers. Repertoires were generated with immunoSEQ multiplex PCR, while TCRdb's copy carries only in-frame clones and drops some. The table records roughly 290,000 clones, around 90% of them present only once. With respect to this clone: Its antigen is as yet unknown.

Healthy donors of bone marrow made up the group. Donors were ostensibly healthy at sampling, although undocumented immune exposures were probable. Germline assignment: CDR1 LNHDA and CDR2 SQIVND (reference sequence). Trimming stripped 9 bases from V and 1 base from J, with 16 bases between. The CDR3 spans 15 residues. Study-level results: Association of a missense DCLRE1C variant with TCR beta V- and J-gene trimming was reported in a later analysis. Sequencing likely caused a cluster of highly shared sequence variants.

Material for sequencing was PBMCs. This sequence joins TRBV19 and TRBJ2-1, with D uncertain. The TCR was taken from a woman aged 18-29 years in good health and CMV-seronegative. The CDR3 loop reads CASSPRQISYNEQFF. As DNA, the CDR3 is TGTGCCAGCAGTCCCAGGCAAATATCCTACAATGAGCAGTTCTTC.